This TCR beta chain was observed in a study of cytomegalovirus exposure and HLA in healthy donors. With V trimmed by 4 bases and J by 3 bases, 7 bases remained unmatched. Germline values: CDR1 SQVTM, CDR2 ANQGSEA. The CDR3 runs 15 residues. This clone was observed once. The antigen remains undetermined. Primers for the PCR totalled 60 Vbeta and 13 Jbeta. Clones were read by immunoSEQ multiplex PCR, and TCRdb kept only the in-frame ones, dropping some. Seen here are some 140,000 clones, around 81% observed once, and the top ten hold around 5.6%. Whole-study findings and limits: Cytomegalovirus status was reportedly diagnosed by the classifier with high sensitivity and specificity.

Healthy bone marrow donors made up the donors. The sample comprised PBMCs. This chain uses TRBV29-1 with TRBJ2-7; 12 nucleotides align to TRBD2. The TCR comes from a woman aged 40 to 50 in good health and CMV-seropositive. The CDR3 region is CSVAGLAGPIYEQYF. In DNA, the CDR3 is TGCAGCGTTGCTGGACTAGCGGGACCTATCTACGAGCAGTACTTC.